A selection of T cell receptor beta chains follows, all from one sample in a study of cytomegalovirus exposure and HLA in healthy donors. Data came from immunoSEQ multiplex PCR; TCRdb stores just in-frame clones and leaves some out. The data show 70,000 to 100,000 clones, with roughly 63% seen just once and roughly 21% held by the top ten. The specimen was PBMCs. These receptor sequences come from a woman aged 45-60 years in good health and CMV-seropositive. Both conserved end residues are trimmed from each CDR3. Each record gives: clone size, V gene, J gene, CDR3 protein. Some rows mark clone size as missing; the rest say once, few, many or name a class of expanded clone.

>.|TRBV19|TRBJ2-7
ASSKTFLSYEQY
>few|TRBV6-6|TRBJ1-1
ASSRGDGSLGTEAF
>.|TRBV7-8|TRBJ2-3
ASRFGGATDTQY
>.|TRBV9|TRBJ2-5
ASSSLGGQGWETQY
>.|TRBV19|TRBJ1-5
ASSIARYQPQH
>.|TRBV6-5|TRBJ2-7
AIKPDTSYEQY
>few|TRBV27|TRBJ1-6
ASSLWGQQAPLH
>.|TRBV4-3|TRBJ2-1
ASSHVDLGEQF
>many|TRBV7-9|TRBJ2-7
ASSFREFYEQY
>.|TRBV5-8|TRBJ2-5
ASSGRDRGLKTQY
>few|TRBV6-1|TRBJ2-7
ASRLVAGVYEQY
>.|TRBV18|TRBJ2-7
ASSSFRDSYEQY
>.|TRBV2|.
ASRTGQGIYEQY
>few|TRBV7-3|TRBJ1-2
ASSASTGEGYT
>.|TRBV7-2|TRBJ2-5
ASSWSLAGVGETQY
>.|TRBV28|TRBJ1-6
ASIPGQGLYNSPLH
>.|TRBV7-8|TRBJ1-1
ASSLGYRGGTEAF
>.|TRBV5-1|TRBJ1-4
ASSFAGETTNEKLF
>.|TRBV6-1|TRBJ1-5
ASSEGRAVGQPQH
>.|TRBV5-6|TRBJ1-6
ASSWREKNSPLH
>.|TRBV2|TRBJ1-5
ASRTDSNQPQH
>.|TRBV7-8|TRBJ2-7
ASSARQGYEQY
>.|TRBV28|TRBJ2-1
ASSFPGILNNEQF
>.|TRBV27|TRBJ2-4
ASSSSVYTKNIQY
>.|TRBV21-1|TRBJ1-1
ASSTWPHTEAF
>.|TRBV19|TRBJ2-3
ASSDTGFATDTQY
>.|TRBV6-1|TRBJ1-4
ASSEWGTGDSNEKLF
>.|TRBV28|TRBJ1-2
ASSLHGTGGGGYGYT
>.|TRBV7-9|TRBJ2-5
ASSLTDGGVGETQY
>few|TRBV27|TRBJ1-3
ARHRDRGKGNTIY
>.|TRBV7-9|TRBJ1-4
ASSLGDRGHREKLF
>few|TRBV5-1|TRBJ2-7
ASSSDRELYEQY
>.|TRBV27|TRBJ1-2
ASGYGTDYGYT
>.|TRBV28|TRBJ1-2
ASRPTNPIYGYT
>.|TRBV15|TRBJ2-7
ATSRERTVFNSYEQY
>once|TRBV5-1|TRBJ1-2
ASSLEGQGDIYGYT
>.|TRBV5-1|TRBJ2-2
ASSYPGLAGTGELF
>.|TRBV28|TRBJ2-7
ASSLTGSGYEQY
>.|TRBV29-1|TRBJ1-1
SVPKQDSEAF
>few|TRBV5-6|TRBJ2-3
ASSFLGQGPTDTQY
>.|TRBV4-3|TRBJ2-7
ASSQTTGSISSVYEQY
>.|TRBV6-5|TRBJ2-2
ASSSLDRPTGELF
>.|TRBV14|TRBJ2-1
ASSQGSGEQF
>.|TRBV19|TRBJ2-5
ASTSPESGETQY
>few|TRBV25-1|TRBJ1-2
ASSEVGVTGGYT
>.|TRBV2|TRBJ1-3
ASSGLVEGKFSNTIY
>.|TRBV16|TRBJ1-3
ASSTDRKQGNTIY
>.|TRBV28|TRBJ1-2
ASRPTVYGYT
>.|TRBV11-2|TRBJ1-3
ASSLVEGNTIY
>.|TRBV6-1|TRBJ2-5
ASSEYYPETQY
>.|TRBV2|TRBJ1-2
ATQPGGVYGYT
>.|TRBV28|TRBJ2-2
ASSLSGTGELF
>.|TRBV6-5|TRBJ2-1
ASSYSSGSHNEQF
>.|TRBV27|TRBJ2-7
ASSLLGAHEQY
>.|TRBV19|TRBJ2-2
ASSPGGSNTGELF